A selection of T cell receptor beta chains follows, all from one sample in a study of human T cells and chemical hapten exposure. TCRdb re-analysed the RACE reads in MiXCR, keeping a single row per CDR3 protein. The sample contains some 62,000 distinct CDR3 sequences, 8% to 13% of which appear only once. Source: whole blood, taken in connection with sensitization to the hapten diphenylcyclopropenone (DPC). Source of these receptors: a woman in her twenties or thirties with alopecia areata. Some clones in this sample may be carry-over from other donors' samples. Each CDR3 is given with its conserved first and last residue.

TRBJ1-3 | TRBV10-3 | 17 | CAISESPGQGAGNTIYF
TRBJ2-7 | TRBV28 | 15 | CASSSTGTLNYEQYF
TRBJ2-1 | TRBV27 | 15 | CASSSTLSSYNEQFF
TRBJ2-7 | TRBV20-1 | 12 | CSAPRDSYEQYF
TRBJ1-5 | TRBV29-1 | 14 | CSVQTGGNNQPQHF
TRBJ1-6 | TRBV6-2/TRBV6-3 | 16 | CASSWNRGAYNSPLHF
TRBJ2-7 | TRBV7-6 | 13 | CASSLGQGAEQYF
TRBJ1-1 | TRBV20-1 | 12 | CSLPGQGAEAFF
TRBJ2-1 | TRBV7-2 | 13 | CASSLVVSGGPFF
TRBJ2-1 | TRBV20-1 | 16 | CSAKPQTSGSRNEQFF
TRBJ1-3 | TRBV12-3/TRBV12-4 | 15 | CASSSTQNSGNTIYF
TRBJ2-3 | TRBV20-1 | 16 | CSAPPGTSGKTDTQYF
TRBJ2-1 | TRBV20-1 | 14 | CSATTSGRPGEQFF
TRBJ2-3 | TRBV29-1 | 14 | CSVEFGRGTDTQYF
TRBJ1-2 | TRBV28 | 15 | CASILGGTSNYGYTF
TRBJ1-3 | TRBV6-2/TRBV6-3 | 13 | CATRDTSGNTIYF
TRBJ2-2 | TRBV18 | 16 | CASSPLIGRGTGELFF
TRBJ1-2 | TRBV29-1 | 15 | CSVEDPTTGEEGYTF
TRBJ1-1 | TRBV11-2 | 13 | CASSGQWGTEAFF
TRBJ1-2 | TRBV9 | 14 | CASTLGAGFGGYTF
TRBJ1-3 | TRBV29-1 | 15 | CSVAVGLVGGNTIYF
TRBJ1-2 | TRBV30 | 11 | CASGPQGGYTF
TRBJ2-3 | TRBV6-5 | 15 | CASSTRQTPTDTQYF
TRBJ1-5 | TRBV6-2/TRBV6-3 | 13 | CASSYWGNQPQHF
TRBJ1-1 | TRBV5-1 | 14 | CASSLAGTASEAFF
TRBJ1-5 | TRBV19 | 17 | CASSVYPGQGDNQPQHF
TRBJ2-7 | TRBV20-1 | 20 | CSAPGSEFGTSGRAPYEQYF
TRBJ2-5 | TRBV6-6 | 14 | CASSPGRGGETQYF
TRBJ2-7 | TRBV27 | 18 | CASSLKAGGGFSSYEQYF
TRBJ2-2 | TRBV2 | 15 | CASLLEGTDTGELFF
TRBJ2-3 | TRBV2 | 15 | CASSGGTSGADTQYF
TRBJ1-5 | TRBV27 | 15 | CASSPLTGFGQPQHF
TRBJ2-2 | TRBV4-2 | 14 | CASSQAFNTGELFF
TRBJ2-3 | TRBV20-1 | 12 | CSARAAADTQYF
TRBJ1-6 | TRBV6-2/TRBV6-3 | 15 | CASSYSPAGYSPLHF
TRBJ2-3 | TRBV28 | 14 | CASSSQTGSTTQYF
TRBJ2-5 | TRBV5-1 | 16 | CASSQTLAGGGETQYF
TRBJ1-6 | TRBV6-2/TRBV6-3 | 14 | CASRHSQTNSPLHF
TRBJ2-1 | TRBV12-3/TRBV12-4 | 14 | CASRGTSGNGEQFF
TRBJ1-2 | TRBV12-3/TRBV12-4 | 13 | CANSLLDLRGYTF
TRBJ2-7 | TRBV6-5 | 15 | CASSLTTSSAFEQYF
TRBJ2-2 | TRBV7-3 | 18 | CASSLKLVRQGGTGELFF
TRBJ1-2 | TRBV20-1 | 14 | CSAPGTVGNYGYTF